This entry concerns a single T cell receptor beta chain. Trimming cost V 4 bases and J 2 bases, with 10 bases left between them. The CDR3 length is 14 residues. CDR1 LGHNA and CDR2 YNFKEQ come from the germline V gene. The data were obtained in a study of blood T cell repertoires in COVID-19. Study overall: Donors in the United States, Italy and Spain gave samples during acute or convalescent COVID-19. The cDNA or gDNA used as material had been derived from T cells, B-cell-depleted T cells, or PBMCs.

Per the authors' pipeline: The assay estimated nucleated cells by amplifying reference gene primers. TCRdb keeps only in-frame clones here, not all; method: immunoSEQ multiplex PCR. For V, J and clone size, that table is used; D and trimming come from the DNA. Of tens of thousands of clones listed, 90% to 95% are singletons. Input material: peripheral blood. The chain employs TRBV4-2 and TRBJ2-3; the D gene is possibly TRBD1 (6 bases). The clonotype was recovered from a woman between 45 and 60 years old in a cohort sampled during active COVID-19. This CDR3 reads CASSRDIYTDTQYF. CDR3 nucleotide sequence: TGTGCCAGCAGCCGGGACATATACACAGATACGCAGTATTTT.